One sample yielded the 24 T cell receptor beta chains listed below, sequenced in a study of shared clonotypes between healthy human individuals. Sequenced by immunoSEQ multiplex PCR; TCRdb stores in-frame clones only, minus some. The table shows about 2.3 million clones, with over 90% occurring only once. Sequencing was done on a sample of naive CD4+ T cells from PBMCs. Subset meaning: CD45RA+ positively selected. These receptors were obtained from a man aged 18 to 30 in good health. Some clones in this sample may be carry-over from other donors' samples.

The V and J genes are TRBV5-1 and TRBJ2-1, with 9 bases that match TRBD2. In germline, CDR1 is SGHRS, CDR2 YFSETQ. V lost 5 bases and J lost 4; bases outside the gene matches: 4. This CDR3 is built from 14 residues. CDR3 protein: CASSYLAGYNEQFF. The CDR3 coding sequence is TGCGCCAGCAGTTACCTAGCGGGGTACAATGAGCAGTTCTTC.

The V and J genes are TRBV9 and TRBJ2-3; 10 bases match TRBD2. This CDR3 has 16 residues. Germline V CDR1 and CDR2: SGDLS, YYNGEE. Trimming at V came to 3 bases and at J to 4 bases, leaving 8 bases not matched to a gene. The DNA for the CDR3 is TGTGCCAGCAGCGAAGGACTAGCGGCCTACCCAGATACGCAGTATTTT. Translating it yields CASSEGLAAYPDTQYF. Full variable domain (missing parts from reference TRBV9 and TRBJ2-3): DSGVTQTPKHLITATGQRVTLRCSPRSGDLSVYWYQQSLDQGLQFLIQYYNGEERAKGNILERFSAQQFPDLHSELNLSSLELGDSALYFCASSEGLAAYPDTQYFGPGTRLTVL.

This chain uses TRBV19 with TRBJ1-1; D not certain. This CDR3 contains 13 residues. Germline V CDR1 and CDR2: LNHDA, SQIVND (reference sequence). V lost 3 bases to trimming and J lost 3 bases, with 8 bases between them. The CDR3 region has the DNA TGTGCCAGTAGTATGGGCGATCACACTGAAGCTTTCTTT. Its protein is CASSMGDHTEAFF.

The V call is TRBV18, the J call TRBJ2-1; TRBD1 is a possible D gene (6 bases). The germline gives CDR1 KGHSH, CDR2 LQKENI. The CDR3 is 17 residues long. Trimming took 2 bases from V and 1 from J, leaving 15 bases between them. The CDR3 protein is CASSPNRLQGSYNEQFF. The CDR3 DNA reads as TGTGCCAGCTCACCAAACCGTCTACAGGGATCCTACAATGAGCAGTTCTTC.

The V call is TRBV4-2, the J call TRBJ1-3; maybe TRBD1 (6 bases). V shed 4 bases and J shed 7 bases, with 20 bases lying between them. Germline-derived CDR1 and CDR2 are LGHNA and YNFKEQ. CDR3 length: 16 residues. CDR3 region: CASSPDLLGAPNTIYF. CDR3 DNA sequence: TGTGCCAGCAGCCCAGACTTGCTGGGGGCTCCCAACACCATATATTTT.

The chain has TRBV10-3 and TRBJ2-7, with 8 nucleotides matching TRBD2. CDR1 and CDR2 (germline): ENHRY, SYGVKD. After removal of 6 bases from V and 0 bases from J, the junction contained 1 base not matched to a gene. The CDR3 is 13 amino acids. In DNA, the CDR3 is TGTGCCATCAGGCTAGCGGGCTCCTACGAGCAGTACTTC. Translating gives CAIRLAGSYEQYF.

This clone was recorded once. The CDR3 here is CASMAGGTSYEQYF. CDR3 bases: TGTGCCAGCATGGCGGGAGGTACCTCCTACGAGCAGTACTTC. The chain couples TRBV5-4 to TRBJ2-5; TRBD2 matches 8 bases. Near its end, the DNA agrees better with TRBJ2-7, so the J call may be wrong. This CDR3 contains 14 residues. Germline CDR1 reads SGHNT; CDR2 reads YYREEE (reference sequence).

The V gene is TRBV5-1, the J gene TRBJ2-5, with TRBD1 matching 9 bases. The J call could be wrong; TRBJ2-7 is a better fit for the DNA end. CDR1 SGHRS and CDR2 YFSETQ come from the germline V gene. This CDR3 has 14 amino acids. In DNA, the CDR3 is TGCGCCAGCAGCTTGCAGGACAGGGGCTACGAGCAGTACTTC. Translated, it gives CASSLQDRGYEQYF.

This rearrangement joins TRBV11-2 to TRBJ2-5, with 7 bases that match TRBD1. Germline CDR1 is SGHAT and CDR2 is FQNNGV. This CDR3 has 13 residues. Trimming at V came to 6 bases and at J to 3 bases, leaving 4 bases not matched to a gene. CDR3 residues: CASSSGTEETQYF. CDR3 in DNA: TGTGCCAGCAGTTCCGGGACAGAAGAGACCCAGTACTTC. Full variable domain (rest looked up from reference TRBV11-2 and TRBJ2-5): EAGVAQSPRYKIIEKRQSVAFWCNPISGHATLYWYQQILGQGPKLLIQFQNNGVVDDSQLPKDRFSAERLKGVDSTLKIQPAKLEDSAVYLCASSSGTEETQYFGPGTRLLVL.

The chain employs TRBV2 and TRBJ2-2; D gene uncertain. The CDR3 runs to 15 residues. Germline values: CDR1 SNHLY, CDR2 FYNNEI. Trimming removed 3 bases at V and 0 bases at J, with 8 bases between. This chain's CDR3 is CASSESKPNTGELFF. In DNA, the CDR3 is TGTGCCAGCAGTGAGAGCAAGCCGAACACCGGGGAGCTGTTTTTT.

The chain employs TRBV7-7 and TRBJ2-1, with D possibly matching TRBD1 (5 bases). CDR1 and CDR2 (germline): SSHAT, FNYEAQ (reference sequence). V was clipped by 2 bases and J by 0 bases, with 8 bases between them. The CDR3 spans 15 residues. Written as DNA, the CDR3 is TGTGCCAGCAGCTTACAGGGCGTCTCCTACAATGAGCAGTTCTTC. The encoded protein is CASSLQGVSYNEQFF.

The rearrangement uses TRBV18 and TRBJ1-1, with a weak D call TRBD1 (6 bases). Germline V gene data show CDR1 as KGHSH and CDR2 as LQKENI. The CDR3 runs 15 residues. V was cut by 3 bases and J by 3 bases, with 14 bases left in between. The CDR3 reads CASSPGGGRDTEAFF. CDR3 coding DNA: TGTGCCAGCTCACCCGGTGGGGGGCGCGACACTGAAGCTTTCTTT.

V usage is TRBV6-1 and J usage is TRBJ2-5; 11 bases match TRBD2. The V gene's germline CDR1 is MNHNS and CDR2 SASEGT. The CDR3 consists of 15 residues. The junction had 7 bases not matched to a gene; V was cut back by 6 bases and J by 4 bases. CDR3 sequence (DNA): TGTGCCAGCAGCCTGACTGGGACTAGCGGAGAGACCCAGTACTTC. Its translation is CASSLTGTSGETQYF.

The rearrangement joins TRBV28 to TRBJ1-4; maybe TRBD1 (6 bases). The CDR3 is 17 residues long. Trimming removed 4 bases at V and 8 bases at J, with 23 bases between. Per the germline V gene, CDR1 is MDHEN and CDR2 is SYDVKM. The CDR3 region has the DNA TGTGCCAGCAGTTCTCCCCCCACAGGGCCAGGAGGAGAAAAACTGTTTTTT. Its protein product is CASSSPPTGPGGEKLFF.

CDR3 DNA: TGTGCCAGCAGCCCCCAGGGCGGGAGCCCGGAGAATGAGCAGTTCTTC. Translating it yields CASSPQGGSPENEQFF. V and J are TRBV7-3 and TRBJ2-1; 7 bases align to TRBD2. The V gene's germline CDR1 is SGHTA and CDR2 FQGTGA. V lost 5 bases, J lost 7 bases, and 14 bases stayed unmatched. The CDR3 contains 16 residues. The variable domain in full, with the rest retrieved from reference TRBV7-3 and TRBJ2-1, is GAGVSQTPSNKVTEKGKYVELRCDPISGHTALYWYRQSLGQGPEFLIYFQGTGAADDSGLPNDRFFAVRPEGSVSTLKIQRTERGDSAVYLCASSPQGGSPENEQFFGPGTRLTVL.

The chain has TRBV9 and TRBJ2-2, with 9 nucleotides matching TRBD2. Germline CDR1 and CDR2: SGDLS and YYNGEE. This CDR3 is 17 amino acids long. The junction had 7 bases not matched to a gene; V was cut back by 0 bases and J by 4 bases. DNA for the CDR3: TGTGCCAGCAGCGTAGAGGTGGATAGCGGGAGCACCGGGGAGCTGTTTTTT. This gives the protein CASSVEVDSGSTGELFF.

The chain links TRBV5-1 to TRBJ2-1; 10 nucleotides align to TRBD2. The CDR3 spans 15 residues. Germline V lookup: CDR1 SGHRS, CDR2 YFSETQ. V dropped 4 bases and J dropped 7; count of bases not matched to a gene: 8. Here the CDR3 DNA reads TGCGCCAGCAGCGTAATAGCGGGAGGTCCAAATGAGCAGTTCTTC. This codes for CASSVIAGGPNEQFF.

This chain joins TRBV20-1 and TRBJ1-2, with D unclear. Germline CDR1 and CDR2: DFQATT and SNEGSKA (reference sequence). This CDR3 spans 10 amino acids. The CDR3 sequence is CTPAFYGYTF. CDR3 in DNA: TGCACCCCGGCGTTCTATGGCTACACCTTC.

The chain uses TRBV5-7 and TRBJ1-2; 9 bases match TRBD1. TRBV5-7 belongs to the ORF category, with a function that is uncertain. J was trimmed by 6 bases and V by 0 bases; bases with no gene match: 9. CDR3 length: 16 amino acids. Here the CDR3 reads CASSLADRGVWDGYTF. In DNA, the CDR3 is TGTGCCAGCAGCTTGGCCGACAGGGGGGTATGGGATGGCTACACCTTC.

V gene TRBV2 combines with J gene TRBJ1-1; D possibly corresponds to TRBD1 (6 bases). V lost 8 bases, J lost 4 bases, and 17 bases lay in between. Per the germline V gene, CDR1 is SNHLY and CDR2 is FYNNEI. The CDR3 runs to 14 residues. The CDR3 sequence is CASGSPTGTTEAFF. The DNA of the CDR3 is TGTGCCAGCGGATCACCTACAGGGACCACTGAAGCTTTCTTT.

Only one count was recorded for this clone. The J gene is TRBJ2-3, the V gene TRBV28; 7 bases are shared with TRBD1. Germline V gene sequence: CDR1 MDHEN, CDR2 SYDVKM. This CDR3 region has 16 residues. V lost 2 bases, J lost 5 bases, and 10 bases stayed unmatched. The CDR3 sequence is CASSLIPDRVGDTQYF. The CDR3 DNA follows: TGTGCCAGCAGTTTAATACCCGACAGGGTGGGAGATACGCAGTATTTT. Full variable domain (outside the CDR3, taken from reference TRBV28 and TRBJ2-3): DVKVTQSSRYLVKRTGEKVFLECVQDMDHENMFWYRQDPGLGLRLIYFSYDVKMKEKGDIPEGYSVSREKKERFSLILESASTNQTSMYLCASSLIPDRVGDTQYFGPGTRLTVL.

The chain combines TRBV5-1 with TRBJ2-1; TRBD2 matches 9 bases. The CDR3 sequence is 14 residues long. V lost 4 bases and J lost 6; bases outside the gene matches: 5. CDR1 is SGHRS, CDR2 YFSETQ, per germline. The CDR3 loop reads CASSPMTSGNEQFF. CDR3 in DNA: TGCGCCAGCAGCCCCATGACTAGCGGCAATGAGCAGTTCTTC.

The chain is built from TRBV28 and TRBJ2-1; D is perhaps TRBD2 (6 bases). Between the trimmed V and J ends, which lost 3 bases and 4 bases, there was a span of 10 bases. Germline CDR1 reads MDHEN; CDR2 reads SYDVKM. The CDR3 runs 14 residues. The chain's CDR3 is CASSFGGMYNEQFF. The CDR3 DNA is TGTGCCAGCAGTTTCGGGGGAATGTACAATGAGCAGTTCTTC. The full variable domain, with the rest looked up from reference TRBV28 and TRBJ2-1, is DVKVTQSSRYLVKRTGEKVFLECVQDMDHENMFWYRQDPGLGLRLIYFSYDVKMKEKGDIPEGYSVSREKKERFSLILESASTNQTSMYLCASSFGGMYNEQFFGPGTRLTVL.

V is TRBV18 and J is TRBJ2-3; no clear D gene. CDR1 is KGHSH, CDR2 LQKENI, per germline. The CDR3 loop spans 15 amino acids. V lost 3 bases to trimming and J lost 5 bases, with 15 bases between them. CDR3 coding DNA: TGTGCCAGCTCACCCCCGACCCCAGCAAGAGATACGCAGTATTTT. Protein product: CASSPPTPARDTQYF.